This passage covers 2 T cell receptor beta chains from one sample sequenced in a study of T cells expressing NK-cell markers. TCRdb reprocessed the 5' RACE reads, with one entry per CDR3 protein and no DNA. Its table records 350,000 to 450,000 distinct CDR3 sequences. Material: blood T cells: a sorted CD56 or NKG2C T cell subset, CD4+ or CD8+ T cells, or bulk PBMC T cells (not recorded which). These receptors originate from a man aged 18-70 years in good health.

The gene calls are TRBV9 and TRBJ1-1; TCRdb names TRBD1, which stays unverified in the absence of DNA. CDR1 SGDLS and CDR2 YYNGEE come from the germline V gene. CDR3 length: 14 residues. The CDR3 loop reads CASSANRVNTEAFF.

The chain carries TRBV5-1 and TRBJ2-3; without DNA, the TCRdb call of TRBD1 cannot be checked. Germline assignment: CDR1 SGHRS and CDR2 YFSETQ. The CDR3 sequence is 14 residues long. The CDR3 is CASSPGSGTDTQYF.